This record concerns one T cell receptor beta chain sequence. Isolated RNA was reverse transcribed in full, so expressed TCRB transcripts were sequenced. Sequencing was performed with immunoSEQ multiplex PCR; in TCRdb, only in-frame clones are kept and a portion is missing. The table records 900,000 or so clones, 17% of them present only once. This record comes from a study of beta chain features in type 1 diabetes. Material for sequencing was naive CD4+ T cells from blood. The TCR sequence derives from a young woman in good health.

CDR3 DNA: TGTGCCAGCAGTGTGGATTTTAGAGGGATGAACACTGAAGCTTTCTTT. This sequence encodes CASSVDFRGMNTEAFF. J is TRBJ1-1 and V is TRBV6-1; D gene uncertain. This CDR3 is built from 16 residues. From germline, CDR1 is MNHNS and CDR2 SASEGT. V was cut by 4 bases and J by 0 bases, with 15 bases left in between.